One sample yielded the 3 T cell receptor beta chains listed below, sequenced in a study of blood T cell repertoires in COVID-19. Profiling relied on immunoSEQ multiplex PCR, and the TCRdb table lists in-frame clones only, not all of them. Altogether about 480,000 clones are present, roughly nine tenths being singletons, with the ten largest covering more than 7.5%. Sequences were obtained from PBMCs or T cells enriched from blood (not recorded which). These TCRs come from a woman aged 60-75 years who had recovered from COVID-19.

V is TRBV9 and J is TRBJ2-3; 8 bases are a match to TRBD2. The CDR3 is 16 residues long. Germline-derived CDR1 and CDR2 are SGDLS and YYNGEE. Losses at the gene ends were 0 bases for V and 5 bases for J; bases not matched to a gene: 8. CDR3 sequence reads: CASSVGAGALGDTQYF. CDR3 sequence (DNA): TGTGCCAGCAGCGTAGGAGCGGGGGCCCTGGGAGATACGCAGTATTTT. Full variable domain (outside the CDR3, taken from reference TRBV9 and TRBJ2-3): DSGVTQTPKHLITATGQRVTLRCSPRSGDLSVYWYQQSLDQGLQFLIQYYNGEERAKGNILERFSAQQFPDLHSELNLSSLELGDSALYFCASSVGAGALGDTQYFGPGTRLTVL.

This rearrangement joins TRBV19 to TRBJ1-5; weak D call: TRBD1 (6 bases). V was clipped by 3 bases and J by 6 bases, with 18 bases between them. The CDR3 loop spans 16 amino acids. Germline CDR1 is LNHDA and CDR2 is SQIVND (reference sequence). In DNA, the CDR3 is TGTGCCAGTAGTATTTGGTTTAGGGGGGGCTCTCAGCCCCAGCATTTT. Protein: CASSIWFRGGSQPQHF.

For this clone: Additional DNA sequences in this sample encode the identical CDR3. This chain connects TRBV7-8 to TRBJ1-1; 7 nucleotides agree with TRBD1. Trimming took 2 bases from V and 5 from J; bases not matched to a gene: 2. CDR3 length equals 13 residues. CDR1 and CDR2 from the germline V gene are SGHVS and FQNEAQ. The CDR3 coding sequence is TGTGCCAGCAGCTTAATCAGGGGGACTGAAGCTTTCTTT. Translated: CASSLIRGTEAFF.